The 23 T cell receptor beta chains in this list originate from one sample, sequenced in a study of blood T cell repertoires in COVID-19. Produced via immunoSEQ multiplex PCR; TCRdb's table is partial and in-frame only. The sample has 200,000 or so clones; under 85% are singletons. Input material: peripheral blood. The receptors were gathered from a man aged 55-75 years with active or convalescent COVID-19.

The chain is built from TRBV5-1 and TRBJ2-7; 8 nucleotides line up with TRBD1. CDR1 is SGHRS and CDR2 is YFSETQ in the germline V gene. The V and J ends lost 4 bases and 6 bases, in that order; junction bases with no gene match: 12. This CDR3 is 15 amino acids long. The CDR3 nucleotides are TGCGCCAGCAGCCCACTAGGACAGGGATTGGGCGAGCAGTACTTC. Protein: CASSPLGQGLGEQYF.

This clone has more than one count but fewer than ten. CDR3 sequence reads: CASRGTGASPLHF. CDR3 in DNA: TGTGCCAGCAGAGGGACAGGGGCTTCACCCCTCCACTTT. V gene TRBV28 combines with J gene TRBJ1-6, with TRBD1 matching over 10 bases. The CDR3 extends over 13 amino acids. Germline CDR1 and CDR2: MDHEN and SYDVKM. Losses at the gene ends were 6 bases for V and 9 bases for J; bases not matched to a gene: 2.

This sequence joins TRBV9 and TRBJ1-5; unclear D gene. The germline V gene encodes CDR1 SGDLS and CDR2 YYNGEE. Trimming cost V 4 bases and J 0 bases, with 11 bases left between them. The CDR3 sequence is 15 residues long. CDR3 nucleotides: TGTGCCAGCAGCCTCGGAGGAGATAGCAATCAGCCCCAGCATTTT. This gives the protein CASSLGGDSNQPQHF.

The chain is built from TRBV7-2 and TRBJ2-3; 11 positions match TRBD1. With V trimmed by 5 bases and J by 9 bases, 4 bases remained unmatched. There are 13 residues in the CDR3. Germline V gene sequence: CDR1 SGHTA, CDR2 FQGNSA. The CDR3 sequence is CASSLGTGGTQYF. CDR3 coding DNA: TGTGCCAGCAGCCTCGGGACAGGGGGGACGCAGTATTTT.

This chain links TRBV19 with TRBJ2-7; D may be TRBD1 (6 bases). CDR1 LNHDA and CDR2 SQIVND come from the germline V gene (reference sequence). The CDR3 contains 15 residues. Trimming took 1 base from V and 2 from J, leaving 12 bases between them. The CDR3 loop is CASSIGPGDTYEQYF. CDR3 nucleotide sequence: TGTGCCAGTAGTATAGGGCCAGGGGATACCTACGAGCAGTACTTC.

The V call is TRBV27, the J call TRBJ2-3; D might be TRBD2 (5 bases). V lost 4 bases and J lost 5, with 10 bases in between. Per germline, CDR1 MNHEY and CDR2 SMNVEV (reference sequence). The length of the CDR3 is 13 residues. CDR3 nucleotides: TGTGCCAGCAGTTCCCCGACTATAGATACGCAGTATTTT. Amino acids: CASSSPTIDTQYF.

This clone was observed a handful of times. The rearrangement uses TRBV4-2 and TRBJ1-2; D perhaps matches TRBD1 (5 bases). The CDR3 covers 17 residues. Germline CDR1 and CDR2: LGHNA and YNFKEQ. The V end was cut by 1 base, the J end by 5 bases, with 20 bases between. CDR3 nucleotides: TGTGCCAGCAGCCAAGGGTTATCGGCAGGGCTTTCGTATGGCTACACCTTC. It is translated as CASSQGLSAGLSYGYTF.

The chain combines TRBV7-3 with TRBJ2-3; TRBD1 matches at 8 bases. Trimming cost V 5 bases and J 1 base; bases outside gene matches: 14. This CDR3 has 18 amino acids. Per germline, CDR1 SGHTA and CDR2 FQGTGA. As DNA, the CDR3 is TGTGCCAGCAGCCCCTGGGGCCGACAGGGGAAAGGCACAGATACGCAGTATTTT. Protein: CASSPWGRQGKGTDTQYF. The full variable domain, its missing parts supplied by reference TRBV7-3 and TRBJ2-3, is GAGVSQTPSNKVTEKGKYVELRCDPISGHTALYWYRQSLGQGPEFLIYFQGTGAADDSGLPNDRFFAVRPEGSVSTLKIQRTERGDSAVYLCASSPWGRQGKGTDTQYFGPGTRLTVL.

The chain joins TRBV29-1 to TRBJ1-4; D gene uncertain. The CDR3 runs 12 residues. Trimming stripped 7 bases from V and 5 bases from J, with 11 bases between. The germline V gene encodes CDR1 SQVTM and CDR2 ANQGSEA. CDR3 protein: CSGVGGNEKLFF. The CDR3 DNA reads TGCAGCGGGGTTGGAGGGAATGAAAAACTGTTTTTT.

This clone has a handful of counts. CDR3 protein: CASSRDITLSSGNTIYF. The CDR3, as DNA: TGTGCCAGCAGCCGGGACATTACCTTGAGCTCTGGAAACACCATATATTTT. The chain couples TRBV2 to TRBJ1-3; D might be TRBD1 (6 bases). The CDR3 totals 17 residues. The germline V gene encodes CDR1 SNHLY and CDR2 FYNNEI. Trimming left V 6 bases short and J 0 bases short, with 18 bases between.

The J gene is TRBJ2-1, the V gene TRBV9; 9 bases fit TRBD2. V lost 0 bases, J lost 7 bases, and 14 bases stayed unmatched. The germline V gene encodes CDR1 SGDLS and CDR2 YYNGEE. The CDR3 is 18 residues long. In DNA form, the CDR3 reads TGTGCCAGCAGCGTAGGGAACGCGGGAGGGCCCGCGTGGAATGAGCAGTTCTTC. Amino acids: CASSVGNAGGPAWNEQFF. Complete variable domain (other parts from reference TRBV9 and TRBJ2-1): DSGVTQTPKHLITATGQRVTLRCSPRSGDLSVYWYQQSLDQGLQFLIQYYNGEERAKGNILERFSAQQFPDLHSELNLSSLELGDSALYFCASSVGNAGGPAWNEQFFGPGTRLTVL.

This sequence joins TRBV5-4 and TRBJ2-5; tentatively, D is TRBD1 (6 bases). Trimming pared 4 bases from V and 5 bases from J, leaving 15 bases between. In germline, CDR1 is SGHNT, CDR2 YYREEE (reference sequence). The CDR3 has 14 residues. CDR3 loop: CASSGGQYLETQYF. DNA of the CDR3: TGTGCCAGCAGCGGGGGACAATACCTGGAGACCCAGTACTTC.

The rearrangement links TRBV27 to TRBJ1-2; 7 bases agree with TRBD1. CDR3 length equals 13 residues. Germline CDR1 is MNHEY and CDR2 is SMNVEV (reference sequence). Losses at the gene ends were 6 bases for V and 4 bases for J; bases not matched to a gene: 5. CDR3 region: CASRRQGAYGYTF. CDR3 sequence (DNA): TGTGCCAGCAGGAGACAGGGTGCCTATGGCTACACCTTC.

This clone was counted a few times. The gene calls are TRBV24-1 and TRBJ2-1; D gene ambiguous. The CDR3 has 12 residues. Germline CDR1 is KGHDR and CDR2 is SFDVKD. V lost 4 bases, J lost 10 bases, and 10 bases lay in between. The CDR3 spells CATSESSLEQFF. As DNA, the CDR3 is TGTGCCACCAGTGAGTCGTCGCTAGAGCAGTTCTTC.

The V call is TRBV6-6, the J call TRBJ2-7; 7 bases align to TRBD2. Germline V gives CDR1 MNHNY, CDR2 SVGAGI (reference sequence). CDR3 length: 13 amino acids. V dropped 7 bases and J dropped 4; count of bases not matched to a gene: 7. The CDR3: CASTGGRVYEQYF. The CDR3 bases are TGTGCCAGCACCGGCGGGAGAGTTTACGAGCAGTACTTC.

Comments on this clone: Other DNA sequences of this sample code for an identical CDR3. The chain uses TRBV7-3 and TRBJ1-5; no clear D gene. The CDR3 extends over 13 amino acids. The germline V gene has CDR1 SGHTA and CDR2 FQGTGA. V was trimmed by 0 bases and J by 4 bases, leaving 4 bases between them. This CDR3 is CASSLTRNQPQHF. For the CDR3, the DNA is TGTGCCAGCAGCTTAACCCGGAATCAGCCCCAGCATTTT.

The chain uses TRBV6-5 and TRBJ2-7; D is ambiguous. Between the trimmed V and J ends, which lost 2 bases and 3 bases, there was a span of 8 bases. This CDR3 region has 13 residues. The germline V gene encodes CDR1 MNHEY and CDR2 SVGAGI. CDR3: CASSYMGSYEQYF. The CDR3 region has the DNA TGTGCCAGCAGTTACATGGGCAGCTACGAGCAGTACTTC.

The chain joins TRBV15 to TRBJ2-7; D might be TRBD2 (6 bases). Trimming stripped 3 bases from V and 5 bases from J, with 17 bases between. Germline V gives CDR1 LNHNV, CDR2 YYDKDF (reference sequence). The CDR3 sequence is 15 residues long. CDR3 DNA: TGTGCCACCAGCAGGGAGTCTGCCGGGGGAAACGAGCAGTACTTC. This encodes CATSRESAGGNEQYF.

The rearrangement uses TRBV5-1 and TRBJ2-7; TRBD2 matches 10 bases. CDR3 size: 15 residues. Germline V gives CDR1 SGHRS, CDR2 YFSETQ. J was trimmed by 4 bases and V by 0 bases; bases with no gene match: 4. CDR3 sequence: CASSLGAAGGYEQYF. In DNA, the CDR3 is TGCGCCAGCAGCTTGGGAGCAGCGGGAGGGTACGAGCAGTACTTC.

The CDR3 sequence is CASSPPWGNEAFF. CDR3 nucleotide sequence: TGTGCCAGCAGTCCCCCCTGGGGCAATGAAGCTTTCTTT. The chain employs TRBV6-2 or TRBV6-3 and TRBJ1-1; D perhaps matches TRBD1 (5 bases). This CDR3 contains 13 residues. From germline, CDR1 is MNHEY and CDR2 SVGEGT. Trimming removed 5 bases at V and 7 bases at J, with 14 bases between.

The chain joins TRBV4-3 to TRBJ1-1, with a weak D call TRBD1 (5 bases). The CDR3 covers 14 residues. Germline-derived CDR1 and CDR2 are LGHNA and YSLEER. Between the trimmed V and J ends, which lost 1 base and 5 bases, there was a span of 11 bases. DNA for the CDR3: TGCGCCAGCAGCCAAGTTGTGAAGGGGACTGAAGCTTTCTTT. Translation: CASSQVVKGTEAFF.

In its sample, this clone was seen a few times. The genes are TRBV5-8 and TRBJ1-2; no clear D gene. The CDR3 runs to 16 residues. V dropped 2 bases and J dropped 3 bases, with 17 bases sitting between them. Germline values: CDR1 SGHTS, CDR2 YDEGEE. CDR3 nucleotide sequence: TGTGCCAGCAGCTTAATTCCCACCCCACATCACTATGGCTACACCTTC. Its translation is CASSLIPTPHHYGYTF.

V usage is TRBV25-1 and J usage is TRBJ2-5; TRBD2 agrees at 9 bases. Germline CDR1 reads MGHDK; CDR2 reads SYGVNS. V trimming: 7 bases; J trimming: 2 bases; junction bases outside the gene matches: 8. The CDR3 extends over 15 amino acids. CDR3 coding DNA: TGTGCCAGCACCTCAGCGGGAGGCCCACAAGAGACCCAGTACTTC. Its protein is CASTSAGGPQETQYF.